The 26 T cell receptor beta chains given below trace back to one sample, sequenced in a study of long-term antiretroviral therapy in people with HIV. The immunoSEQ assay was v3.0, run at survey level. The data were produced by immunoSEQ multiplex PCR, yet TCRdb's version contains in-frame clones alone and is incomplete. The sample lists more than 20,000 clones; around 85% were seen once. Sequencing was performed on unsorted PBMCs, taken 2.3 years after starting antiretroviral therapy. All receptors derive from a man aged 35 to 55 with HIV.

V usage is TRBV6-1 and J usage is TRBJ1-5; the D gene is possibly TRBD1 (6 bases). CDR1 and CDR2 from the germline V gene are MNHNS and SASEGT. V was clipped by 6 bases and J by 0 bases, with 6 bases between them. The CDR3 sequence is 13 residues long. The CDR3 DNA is TGTGCCAGCAGGGACAGTAGCAATCAGCCCCAGCATTTT. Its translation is CASRDSSNQPQHF.

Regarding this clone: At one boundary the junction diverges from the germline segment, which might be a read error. The DNA of the CDR3 is TGCAGCGTTGAGGGGCAGGGGGCGCAGGATTTGTTT. Protein sequence: CSVEGQGAQDLF. V usage is TRBV29-1 and J usage is TRBJ1-1; TRBD1 agrees at 8 bases. The CDR3 extends over 12 amino acids. Germline CDR1 and CDR2: SQVTM and ANQGSEA.

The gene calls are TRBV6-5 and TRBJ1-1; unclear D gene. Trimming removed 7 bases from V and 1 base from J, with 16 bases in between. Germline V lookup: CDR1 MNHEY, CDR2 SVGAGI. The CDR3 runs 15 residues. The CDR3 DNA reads TGTGCCAGCATCCTCTCGTTAGAGTCGAACACTGAAGCTTTCTTT. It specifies CASILSLESNTEAFF.

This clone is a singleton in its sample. The CDR3 spells CASSFRWGTNEKLFF. In DNA, the CDR3 is TGTGCCAGTAGTTTCCGTTGGGGAACTAATGAAAAACTGTTTTTT. The chain has TRBV19 and TRBJ1-4; unclear D gene. The CDR3 is made up of 15 amino acids. The germline V and J ends were trimmed by 5 bases and 1 base, with 11 bases remaining between them. CDR1 LNHDA and CDR2 SQIVND come from the germline V gene (reference sequence).

CDR3: CASSLGPYSNQPQHF. CDR3 DNA: TGTGCCAGCAGTTTAGGACCTTATAGCAATCAGCCCCAGCATTTT. This chain joins TRBV27 and TRBJ1-5; no firm D call. The germline CDR1 and CDR2 sequences are MNHEY and SMNVEV (reference sequence). The CDR3 runs to 15 residues. V was clipped by 2 bases and J by 0 bases, with 8 bases between them.

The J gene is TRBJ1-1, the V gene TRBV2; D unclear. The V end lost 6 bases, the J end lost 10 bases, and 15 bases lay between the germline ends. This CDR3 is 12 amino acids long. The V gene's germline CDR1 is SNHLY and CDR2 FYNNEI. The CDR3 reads CASRVSRPIAFF. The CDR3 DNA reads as TGTGCCAGCAGGGTCAGCAGGCCCATAGCTTTCTTT.

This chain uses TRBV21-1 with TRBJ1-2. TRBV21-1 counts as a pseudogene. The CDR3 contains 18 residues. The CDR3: CASSTLREGRGANYGYTF. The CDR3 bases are TGTGCCAGCAGCACCTTAAGGGAGGGGAGAGGGGCCAACTATGGCTACACCTTC.

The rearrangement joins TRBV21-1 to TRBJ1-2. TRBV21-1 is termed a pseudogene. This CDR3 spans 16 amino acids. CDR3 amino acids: CASSKFAADTNYGYTF. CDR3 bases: TGTGCCAGCAGCAAATTTGCGGCAGACACTAACTATGGCTACACCTTC.

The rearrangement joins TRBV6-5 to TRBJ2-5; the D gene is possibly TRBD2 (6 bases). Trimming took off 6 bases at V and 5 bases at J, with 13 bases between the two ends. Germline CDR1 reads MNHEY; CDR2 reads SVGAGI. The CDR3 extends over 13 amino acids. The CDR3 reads CASSRAGWETQYF. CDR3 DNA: TGTGCCAGCAGCCGCGCGGGGTGGGAGACCCAGTACTTC.

CDR3 DNA sequence: TGTGCCAGCAGCTCCCGGACAGGAGCCTACGAGCAGTACTTC. Translated: CASSSRTGAYEQYF. This chain connects TRBV13 to TRBJ2-7; 7 bases fit TRBD1. The germline CDR1 and CDR2 sequences are PRHDT and FYEKMQ (reference sequence). The CDR3 consists of 14 residues. V was clipped by 4 bases and J by 2 bases; unmatched bases: 5.

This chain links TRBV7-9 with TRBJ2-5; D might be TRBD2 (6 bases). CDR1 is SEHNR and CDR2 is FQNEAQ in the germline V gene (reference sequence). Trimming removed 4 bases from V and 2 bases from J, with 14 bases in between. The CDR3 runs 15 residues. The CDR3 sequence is CASSSLGGNQETQYF. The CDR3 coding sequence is TGTGCCAGCAGCTCCCTCGGCGGGAATCAAGAGACCCAGTACTTC.

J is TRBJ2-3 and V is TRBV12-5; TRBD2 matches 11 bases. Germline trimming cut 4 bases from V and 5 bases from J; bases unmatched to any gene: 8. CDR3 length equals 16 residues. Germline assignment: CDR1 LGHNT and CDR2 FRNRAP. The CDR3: CASGSLAGGLGDTQYF. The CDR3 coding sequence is TGTGCTAGTGGTTCCTTAGCGGGGGGGCTTGGAGATACGCAGTATTTT.

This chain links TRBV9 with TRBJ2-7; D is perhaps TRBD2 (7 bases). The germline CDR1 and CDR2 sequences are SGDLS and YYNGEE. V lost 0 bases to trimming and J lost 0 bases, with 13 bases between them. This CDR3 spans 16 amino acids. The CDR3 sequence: CASSVEEGGGSYEQYF. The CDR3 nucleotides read TGTGCCAGCAGCGTAGAGGAGGGAGGGGGCTCCTACGAGCAGTACTTC.

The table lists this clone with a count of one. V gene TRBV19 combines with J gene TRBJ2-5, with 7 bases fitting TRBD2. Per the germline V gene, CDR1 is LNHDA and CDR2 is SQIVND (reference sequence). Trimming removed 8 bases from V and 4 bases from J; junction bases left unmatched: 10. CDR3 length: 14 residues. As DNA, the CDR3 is TGTGCCAGTTCATGGGGGGGAGGGCCAGAGACCCAGTACTTC. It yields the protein CASSWGGGPETQYF.

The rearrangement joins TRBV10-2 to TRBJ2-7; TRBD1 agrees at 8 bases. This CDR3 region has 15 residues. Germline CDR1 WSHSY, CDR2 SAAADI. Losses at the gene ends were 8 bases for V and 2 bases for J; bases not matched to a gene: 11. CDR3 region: CASYDRQGFTYEQYF. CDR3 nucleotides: TGCGCCAGCTATGACCGACAGGGGTTCACCTACGAGCAGTACTTC.

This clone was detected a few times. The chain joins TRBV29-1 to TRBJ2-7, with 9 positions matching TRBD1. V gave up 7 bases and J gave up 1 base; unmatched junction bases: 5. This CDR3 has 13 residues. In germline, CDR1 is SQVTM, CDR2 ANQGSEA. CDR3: CSAEGQGSYEQYF. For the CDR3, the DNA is TGCAGCGCCGAGGGACAGGGTTCCTACGAGCAGTACTTC.

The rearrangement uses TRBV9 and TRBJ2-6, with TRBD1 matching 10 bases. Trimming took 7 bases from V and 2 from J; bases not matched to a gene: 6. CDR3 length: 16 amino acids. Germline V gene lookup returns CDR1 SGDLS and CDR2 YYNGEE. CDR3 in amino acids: CASGLGTGAGANVLTF. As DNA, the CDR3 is TGTGCCAGCGGCCTCGGGACAGGGGCTGGGGCCAACGTCCTGACTTTC.

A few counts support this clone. CDR3 in amino acids: CASSSGLSSGNTIYF. The CDR3 DNA sequence: TGCGCCAGCAGCTCCGGCCTGAGCTCTGGAAACACCATATATTTT. The chain recombines TRBV5-1 with TRBJ1-3; no firm D call. Germline V lookup: CDR1 SGHRS, CDR2 YFSETQ. This CDR3 has 15 residues. The V and J ends lost 3 bases and 0 bases respectively, with 10 bases between them. Combining the CDR3 with reference TRBV5-1 and TRBJ1-3 gives the whole variable domain KAGVTQTPRYLIKTRGQQVTLSCSPISGHRSVSWYQQTPGQGLQFLFEYFSETQRNKGNFPGRFSGRQFSNSRSEMNVSTLELGDSALYLCASSSGLSSGNTIYFGEGSWLTVV.

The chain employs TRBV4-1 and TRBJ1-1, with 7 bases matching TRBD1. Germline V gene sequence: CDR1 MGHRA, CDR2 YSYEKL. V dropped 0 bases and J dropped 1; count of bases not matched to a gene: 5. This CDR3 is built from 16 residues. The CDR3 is CASSQETRQGNTEAFF. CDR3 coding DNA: TGCGCCAGCAGCCAAGAAACCAGACAGGGGAACACTGAAGCTTTCTTT.

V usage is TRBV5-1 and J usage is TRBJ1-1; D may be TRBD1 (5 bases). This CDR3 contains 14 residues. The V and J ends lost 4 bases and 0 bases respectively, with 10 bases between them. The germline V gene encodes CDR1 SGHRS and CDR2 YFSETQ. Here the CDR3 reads CASSVGVVNTEAFF. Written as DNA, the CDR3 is TGCGCCAGCAGCGTAGGGGTCGTGAACACTGAAGCTTTCTTT. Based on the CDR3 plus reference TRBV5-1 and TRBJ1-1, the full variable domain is KAGVTQTPRYLIKTRGQQVTLSCSPISGHRSVSWYQQTPGQGLQFLFEYFSETQRNKGNFPGRFSGRQFSNSRSEMNVSTLELGDSALYLCASSVGVVNTEAFFGQGTRLTVV.

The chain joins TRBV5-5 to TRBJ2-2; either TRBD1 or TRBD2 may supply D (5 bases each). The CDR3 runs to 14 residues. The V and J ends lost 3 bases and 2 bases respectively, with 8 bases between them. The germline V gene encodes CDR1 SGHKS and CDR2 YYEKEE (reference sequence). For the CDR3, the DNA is TGTGCCAGCAGCTGGGACCCTAACACCGGGGAGCTGTTTTTT. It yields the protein CASSWDPNTGELFF.

CDR3 sequence: CASSSSGPPPDTQYF. The CDR3 bases are TGTGCCAGCAGCTCTAGCGGGCCCCCCCCAGATACGCAGTATTTT. The chain links TRBV7-2 to TRBJ2-3; 8 nucleotides align to TRBD2. Germline trimming cut 4 bases from V and 4 bases from J; bases unmatched to any gene: 7. Looked up from germline, CDR1 is SGHTA and CDR2 is FQGNSA. The CDR3 runs 15 residues.

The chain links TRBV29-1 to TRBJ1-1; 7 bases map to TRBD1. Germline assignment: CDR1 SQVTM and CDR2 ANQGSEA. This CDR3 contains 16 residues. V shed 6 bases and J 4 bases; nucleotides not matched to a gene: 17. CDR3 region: CSVDAEGRQGLTEAFF. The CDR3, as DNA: TGCAGCGTAGACGCCGAGGGGAGACAGGGACTCACTGAAGCTTTCTTT.

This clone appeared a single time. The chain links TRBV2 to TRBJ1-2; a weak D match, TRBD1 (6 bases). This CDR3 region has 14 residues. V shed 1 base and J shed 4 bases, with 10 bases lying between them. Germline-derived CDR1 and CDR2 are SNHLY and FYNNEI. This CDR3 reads CASSEVGQSYGYTF. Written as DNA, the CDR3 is TGTGCCAGCAGTGAAGTTGGACAGAGCTATGGCTACACCTTC.

Here the CDR3 reads CASSERRASTDTQYF. The CDR3 nucleotides are TGTGCCAGCAGCGAGCGGAGGGCAAGCACAGATACGCAGTATTTT. This chain uses TRBV9 with TRBJ2-3, with D possibly matching TRBD2 (6 bases). The V end was cut by 3 bases, the J end by 0 bases, with 11 bases between. Germline V gene data show CDR1 as SGDLS and CDR2 as YYNGEE. This CDR3 spans 15 amino acids.

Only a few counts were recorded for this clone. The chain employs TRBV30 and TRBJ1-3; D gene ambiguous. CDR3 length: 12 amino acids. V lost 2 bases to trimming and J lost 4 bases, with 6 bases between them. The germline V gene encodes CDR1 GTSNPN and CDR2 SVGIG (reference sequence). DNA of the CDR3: TGTGCCTGGAGTTCTGACGGAAACACCATATATTTT. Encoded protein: CAWSSDGNTIYF.